These T cell receptor beta chains were read from a single sample in a study of metastatic and nonmetastatic thyroid tumors. From the PCR reads, TCRdb re-called clones with MiXCR. Of over 13,000 clones listed, around 22% are singletons. Source material: blood. These receptors all come from a female donor with papillary thyroid cancer or a benign thyroid nodule (not recorded which). Some clones in this sample may be carry-over from other donors' samples. The CDR3 runs from the conserved cysteine through the conserved F or W. Fields, in order: CDR3 protein, V gene, J gene.

CASSQDLRWNTEAFF	TRBV3-1	TRBJ1-1
CASSVGGLLVGNEQFF	TRBV9	TRBJ2-1
CASSIFAGGPLGADTQYF	TRBV7-2	TRBJ2-3
CSALQGSDEKLFF	TRBV29-1	TRBJ1-4
CASSLSYTTGELFF	TRBV12-3/TRBV12-4	TRBJ2-2
CASSSQAPYEQYF	TRBV18	TRBJ2-7
CASLWGSYYGYTF	TRBV30	TRBJ1-2
CASSPGQAGTDTQYF	TRBV18	TRBJ2-3
CSASPLRGRSCYEQYF	TRBV20-1	TRBJ2-7
CASSDDRPTDTQYF	TRBV6-2/TRBV6-3	TRBJ2-3
CSAIQGNENTIYF	TRBV20-1	TRBJ1-3
CASSSHSTGGQYF	TRBV11-2	TRBJ2-7
CASSPAYGYTF	TRBV7-2	TRBJ1-2